This T cell receptor (beta chain) was identified during a study of blood T cell repertoires in COVID-19. This clone was seen just once. The junction had 6 bases not matched to a gene; V was cut back by 4 bases and J by 8 bases. Germline V lookup: CDR1 SGHTA, CDR2 FQGNSA. The CDR3 is 14 amino acids. This table comes from immunoSEQ multiplex PCR, and its TCRdb copy is limited to in-frame clones, with some not included. The data show fewer than 250,000 clones, roughly four fifths seen once. This clonotype was sampled from a woman aged 45-60 years with acute or convalescent COVID-19. The J gene is TRBJ1-4, the V gene TRBV7-2; 8 bases align to TRBD1. Sequencing input: peripheral blood. The DNA for the CDR3 is TGTGCCAGCAGCTCCGACAGGGGTGGCGAAAAACTGTTTTTT. Its translation: CASSSDRGGEKLFF.